The next 30 T cell receptor beta chains were all read from a single sample in a study of CD8+ T cells in alopecia areata. In each case, RNA was isolated and then reverse transcribed into cDNA as the sequencing template. Produced via immunoSEQ multiplex PCR; TCRdb's table is partial and in-frame only. The sample records roughly 150,000 clones, 55% to 65% being singletons. The sample was CD4+ T cells sorted from blood. Receptors originate from a human donor in good health.

The genes are TRBV29-1 and TRBJ1-5; no reliable D call. The CDR3 contains 13 residues. Germline V gene data show CDR1 as SQVTM and CDR2 as ANQGSEA. Trimming cost V 1 base and J 4 bases, with 8 bases left between them. In DNA, the CDR3 is TGCAGCGTTGAAGGGGGAGGAAATCAGCCCCAGCATTTT. Encoded protein: CSVEGGGNQPQHF.

This chain joins TRBV29-1 and TRBJ2-3, with 12 bases fitting TRBD2. From germline, CDR1 is SQVTM and CDR2 ANQGSEA. With 7 bases clipped from V and 3 bases from J, the junction kept 8 bases outside the gene matches. The CDR3 has 15 amino acids. For the CDR3, the DNA is TGCAGCGCCCTGACTAGCGGGAGTTTGACAGATACGCAGTATTTT. Translated, it gives CSALTSGSLTDTQYF.

This clone was counted a single time. V gene TRBV15 combines with J gene TRBJ2-5; TRBD2 matches at 9 bases. V gave up 3 bases and J gave up 6 bases; unmatched junction bases: 8. Per germline, CDR1 LNHNV and CDR2 YYDKDF (reference sequence). The length of the CDR3 is 15 residues. CDR3 bases: TGTGCCACCAGCAGCCTTAGCGGGAGTGGGAAGACCCAGTACTTC. Residues: CATSSLSGSGKTQYF.

A single count supports this clone. This chain links TRBV5-6 with TRBJ2-5; 10 nucleotides match TRBD2. Unmatched junction bases numbered 3, after V lost 0 bases and J lost 4 bases. The CDR3 runs 15 residues. Germline CDR1 and CDR2: SGHDT and YYEEEE. The CDR3 nucleotides are TGTGCCAGCAGCTTGGTTCTAGCGGGAGTAGAGACCCAGTACTTC. It codes for CASSLVLAGVETQYF.

A note on this clone: A read error may produce the germline difference seen at one junction end. V and J are TRBV30 and TRBJ1-5; D gene uncertain. The CDR3 totals 13 residues. Germline V lookup: CDR1 GTSNPN, CDR2 SVGIG (reference sequence). CDR3: CAWSVNSNQPRHF. The DNA for the CDR3 is TGTGCCTGGAGTGTAAACAGCAATCAGCCCCGGCATTTT. The full variable domain, its missing parts supplied by reference TRBV30 and TRBJ1-5, is SQTIHQWPATLVQPVGSPLSLECTVEGTSNPNLYWYRQAAGRGLQLLFYSVGIGQISSEVPQNLSASRPQDRQFILSSKKLLLSDSGFYLCAWSVNSNQPRHFGDGTRLSIL.

The rearrangement joins TRBV29-1 to TRBJ1-1; D not certain. This CDR3 has 12 residues. Germline-derived CDR1 and CDR2 are SQVTM and ANQGSEA. Trimming took off 7 bases at V and 5 bases at J, with 14 bases between the two ends. CDR3 bases: TGCAGCGGAAACGATGGGAAAACTGAAGCTTTCTTT. It translates to CSGNDGKTEAFF.

This chain joins TRBV29-1 and TRBJ1-2; D not certain. CDR1 SQVTM and CDR2 ANQGSEA come from the germline V gene. The CDR3 is made up of 13 amino acids. The ends were cut back, 7 bases at V and 10 bases at J, with 22 bases in the middle. CDR3 sequence (DNA): TGCAGCGCGTGCCTGGATGTAGTGGCTGACTACACCTTC. Translating gives CSACLDVVADYTF.

This rearrangement joins TRBV29-1 to TRBJ2-7; D call uncertain. Trimming pared 4 bases from V and 3 bases from J, leaving 7 bases between. In germline, CDR1 is SQVTM, CDR2 ANQGSEA. The CDR3 has 11 amino acids. CDR3 DNA: TGCAGCGTTGTTCTAAACTACGAGCAGTACTTC. As protein: CSVVLNYEQYF.

The chain couples TRBV29-1 to TRBJ2-7, with D hard to call. CDR1 is SQVTM and CDR2 is ANQGSEA in the germline V gene. Trimming removed 7 bases from V and 2 bases from J, with 12 bases in between. The CDR3 covers 12 residues. The CDR3 DNA sequence: TGCAGCGCCTCTGACACCCCCTACGAGCAGTACTTC. It translates to CSASDTPYEQYF.

V is TRBV7-9 and J is TRBJ1-2; TRBD1 matches 9 bases. Germline CDR1 and CDR2: SEHNR and FQNEAQ (reference sequence). Germline trimming cut 5 bases from V and 0 bases from J; bases unmatched to any gene: 1. The CDR3 extends over 14 amino acids. CDR3 amino acids: CASSTGGSNYGYTF. The CDR3 DNA follows: TGTGCCAGCAGCACAGGGGGCTCTAACTATGGCTACACCTTC.

This clone was observed a handful of times. The sample has other DNA sequences that encode this CDR3 too. The CDR3 loop reads CASSLPGQLNTEAFF. In DNA, the CDR3 is TGTGCCAGCAGTTTACCGGGACAGCTAAACACTGAAGCTTTCTTT. The chain carries TRBV28 and TRBJ1-1; 7 nucleotides line up with TRBD1. The CDR3 spans 15 residues. Per the germline V gene, CDR1 is MDHEN and CDR2 is SYDVKM. V was pared by 2 bases and J by 2 bases, with 5 bases of the junction left unmatched.

This clone appeared a few times. The chain joins TRBV27 to TRBJ2-1, with D maybe TRBD2 (5 bases). The CDR3 spans 13 residues. Germline values: CDR1 MNHEY, CDR2 SMNVEV (reference sequence). The V end was cut by 9 bases, the J end by 10 bases, with 19 bases between. The CDR3 coding sequence is TGTGCCAGTAGGAGGTCCGGTTTGGGAGAGCAGTTCTTC. Protein: CASRRSGLGEQFF.

The gene calls are TRBV15 and TRBJ2-5; TRBD1 might be the D (5 bases). There are 15 residues in the CDR3. V dropped 4 bases and J dropped 3 bases, with 15 bases sitting between them. Germline V gives CDR1 LNHNV, CDR2 YYDKDF (reference sequence). CDR3 in DNA: TGTGCCACCAGCACCGGAGACAGCAAAGAAGAGACCCAGTACTTC. Amino acids: CATSTGDSKEETQYF.

There are a few counts of this clone. The chain recombines TRBV11-2 with TRBJ2-5; D call uncertain. CDR1 and CDR2 (germline): SGHAT, FQNNGV. The CDR3 covers 14 residues. Trimming cost V 5 bases and J 5 bases, with 15 bases left between them. The CDR3 spells CASSLNLGVETQYF. DNA for the CDR3: TGTGCCAGCAGCCTTAACCTCGGAGTGGAGACCCAGTACTTC.

The sample holds one count of this clone. V is TRBV30 and J is TRBJ2-7; the match to TRBD1 covers 9 bases. The ends lost 3 bases at V and 5 bases at J; junction bases unmatched: 11. There are 15 residues in the CDR3. The germline V gene encodes CDR1 GTSNPN and CDR2 SVGIG (reference sequence). CDR3 amino acids: CAWSPGQGILHEQYF. CDR3 bases: TGTGCCTGGAGCCCGGGACAGGGAATTCTACACGAGCAGTACTTC.

The chain carries TRBV7-6 and TRBJ2-1; no definite D call. Germline V gene sequence: CDR1 SGHVS, CDR2 FNYEAQ. This CDR3 is 11 amino acids long. V lost 5 bases, J lost 8 bases, and 7 bases lay in between. CDR3 region: CASSPLYEQFF. The CDR3 coding sequence is TGTGCCAGCAGCCCCCTCTATGAGCAGTTCTTC.

This chain connects TRBV29-1 to TRBJ1-2; D is undetermined. This CDR3 has 11 residues. Trimming cost V 1 base and J 7 bases, with 7 bases left between them. From germline, CDR1 is SQVTM and CDR2 ANQGSEA. The CDR3 reads CSVEGNGGYTF. The CDR3 region has the DNA TGCAGCGTTGAAGGGAACGGTGGCTACACCTTC.

The gene calls are TRBV19 and TRBJ2-1; D possibly corresponds to TRBD2 (5 bases). There are 15 residues in the CDR3. The germline V gene encodes CDR1 LNHDA and CDR2 SQIVND (reference sequence). V lost 4 bases to trimming and J lost 0 bases, with 10 bases between them. The CDR3 reads CASSTDFFSYNEQFF. DNA for the CDR3: TGTGCCAGTAGTACGGACTTTTTCTCCTACAATGAGCAGTTCTTC.

The CDR3 loop is CASSDTHAGQGSGTQYF. The CDR3 DNA reads TGTGCCAGCAGTGACACCCACGCGGGACAGGGTTCAGGGACCCAGTACTTC. This chain connects TRBV28 to TRBJ2-5; 9 bases match TRBD1. This CDR3 has 17 amino acids. Trimming cost V 5 bases and J 7 bases; bases outside gene matches: 17. Germline V gives CDR1 MDHEN, CDR2 SYDVKM.

In nucleotides, the CDR3 is TGCAGCGTTAATACTGGAAACACCATATATTTT. Its protein product is CSVNTGNTIYF. V and J are TRBV29-1 and TRBJ1-3; D ambiguous. CDR3 length equals 11 residues. In germline, CDR1 is SQVTM, CDR2 ANQGSEA. Trimming removed 5 bases at V and 2 bases at J, with 4 bases between.

The chain carries TRBV7-9 and TRBJ1-1; tentative D call: TRBD1 (6 bases). The ends were cut back, 1 base at V and 0 bases at J, with 9 bases in the middle. Germline V CDR1 and CDR2: SEHNR, FQNEAQ (reference sequence). This CDR3 is 15 amino acids long. CDR3 loop: CASSLVGQMNTEAFF. Written as DNA, the CDR3 is TGTGCCAGCAGCTTAGTCGGACAGATGAACACTGAAGCTTTCTTT.

The V call is TRBV6-1, the J call TRBJ2-4; D is unresolved. Deletions cut 10 bases from V and 1 base from J, with 11 bases between. CDR1 MNHNS and CDR2 SASEGT come from the germline V gene. The CDR3 totals 13 residues. CDR3 in DNA: TGTGCCATCGGATACTCGGCCAAAAACATTCAGTACTTC. Protein: CAIGYSAKNIQYF.

This chain links TRBV30 with TRBJ2-3, with D uncertain. CDR1 is GTSNPN and CDR2 is SVGIG in the germline V gene (reference sequence). Trimming took 3 bases from V and 6 from J, leaving 16 bases between them. This CDR3 has 14 residues. The CDR3, as DNA: TGTGCCTGGAGCAGCGCTTTAGTTTCGGATACGCAGTATTTT. It codes for CAWSSALVSDTQYF. Full variable domain (rest looked up from reference TRBV30 and TRBJ2-3): SQTIHQWPATLVQPVGSPLSLECTVEGTSNPNLYWYRQAAGRGLQLLFYSVGIGQISSEVPQNLSASRPQDRQFILSSKKLLLSDSGFYLCAWSSALVSDTQYFGPGTRLTVL.

This clone was picked up one time. V and J are TRBV2 and TRBJ1-4; D is ambiguous. Germline V gives CDR1 SNHLY, CDR2 FYNNEI. The CDR3 is 14 residues long. Trimming shortened V by 6 bases and J by 5 bases, and 13 bases separated the two germline ends. Here the CDR3 DNA reads TGTGCCAGCAGGGCCCAGGCGCCCAATGAAAAACTGTTTTTT. Translation gives CASRAQAPNEKLFF.

The count of this clone is one. V usage is TRBV25-1 and J usage is TRBJ2-1; D may be TRBD1 (6 bases). The CDR3 is made up of 16 amino acids. V was clipped by 4 bases and J by 4 bases, with 17 bases between them. Germline V gives CDR1 MGHDK, CDR2 SYGVNS. For the CDR3, the DNA is TGTGCCAGCAGTGGGACTTGGGACACCACTTACAATGAGCAGTTCTTC. It specifies CASSGTWDTTYNEQFF.

This clone was seen only a few times. In DNA form, the CDR3 reads TGTGCCAGCAGCCCTAGCAGCGGAGTACCCACAGATACGCAGTATTTT. It specifies CASSPSSGVPTDTQYF. V and J are TRBV7-7 and TRBJ2-3; weak D call: TRBD2 (5 bases). The germline V and J ends were trimmed by 5 bases and 2 bases, with 17 bases remaining between them. Looked up from germline, CDR1 is SSHAT and CDR2 is FNYEAQ (reference sequence). The CDR3 spans 16 residues.

V is TRBV18 and J is TRBJ2-7; perhaps D is TRBD1 or TRBD2 (5 bases each). CDR3 length: 19 amino acids. Germline V gives CDR1 KGHSH, CDR2 LQKENI. Trimming cost V 0 bases and J 0 bases, with 21 bases left between them. This chain's CDR3 is CASSPPALPAGTDSYEQYF. In DNA form, the CDR3 reads TGTGCCAGCTCACCACCAGCCCTCCCAGCCGGGACGGACTCCTACGAGCAGTACTTC. Drawing the rest from reference TRBV18 and TRBJ2-7, the complete variable domain is NAGVMQNPRHLVRRRGQEARLRCSPMKGHSHVYWYRQLPEEGLKFMVYLQKENIIDESGMPKERFSAEFPKEGPSILRIQQVVRGDSAAYFCASSPPALPAGTDSYEQYFGPGTRLTVT.

The chain employs TRBV5-6 and TRBJ2-3; unclear D gene. The CDR3 is 13 amino acids. Trimming pared 5 bases from V and 5 bases from J, leaving 12 bases between. Germline assignment: CDR1 SGHDT and CDR2 YYEEEE. This chain's CDR3 is CASSPVSGDTQYF. The CDR3 DNA reads as TGTGCCAGCAGTCCTGTATCCGGAGATACGCAGTATTTT.

This clone was recorded a few times. This chain connects TRBV30 to TRBJ1-2; tentative D call: TRBD1 (5 bases). The V end was cut by 0 bases, the J end by 4 bases, with 21 bases between. The CDR3 extends over 17 amino acids. The germline V gene has CDR1 GTSNPN and CDR2 SVGIG (reference sequence). CDR3 in amino acids: CAWSVLSWGTTSYGYTF. The CDR3 DNA reads TGTGCCTGGAGTGTACTGAGCTGGGGGACGACCAGCTATGGCTACACCTTC. The full variable domain, in which reference TRBV30 and TRBJ1-2 provide the parts outside the CDR3, is SQTIHQWPATLVQPVGSPLSLECTVEGTSNPNLYWYRQAAGRGLQLLFYSVGIGQISSEVPQNLSASRPQDRQFILSSKKLLLSDSGFYLCAWSVLSWGTTSYGYTFGSGTRLTVV.

V is TRBV9 and J is TRBJ2-1; TRBD2 agrees at 7 bases. Germline values: CDR1 SGDLS, CDR2 YYNGEE. CDR3 length: 17 residues. V gave up 0 bases and J gave up 2 bases; unmatched junction bases: 8. CDR3 DNA: TGTGCCAGCAGCGTAGGGTCTAGCGGTCTTCCCTACAATGAGCAGTTCTTC. Its translation: CASSVGSSGLPYNEQFF.